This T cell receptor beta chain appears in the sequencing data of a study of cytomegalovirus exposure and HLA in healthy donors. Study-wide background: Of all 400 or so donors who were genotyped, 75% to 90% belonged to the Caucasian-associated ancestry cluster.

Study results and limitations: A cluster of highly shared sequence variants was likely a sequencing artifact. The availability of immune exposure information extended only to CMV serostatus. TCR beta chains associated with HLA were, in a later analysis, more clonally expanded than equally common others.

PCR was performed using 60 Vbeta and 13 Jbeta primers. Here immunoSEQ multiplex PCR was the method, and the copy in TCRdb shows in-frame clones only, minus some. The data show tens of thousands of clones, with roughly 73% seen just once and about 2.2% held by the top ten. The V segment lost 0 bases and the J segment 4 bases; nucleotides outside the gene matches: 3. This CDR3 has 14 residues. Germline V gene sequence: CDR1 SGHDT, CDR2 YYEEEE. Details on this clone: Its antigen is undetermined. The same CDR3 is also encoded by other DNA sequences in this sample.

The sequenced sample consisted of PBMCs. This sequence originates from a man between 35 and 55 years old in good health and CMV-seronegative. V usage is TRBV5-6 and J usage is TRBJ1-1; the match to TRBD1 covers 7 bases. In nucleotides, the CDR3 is TGTGCCAGCAGCTTGGCGGCAGGGGGCACTGAAGCTTTCTTT. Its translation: CASSLAAGGTEAFF.